Below, 22 T cell receptor beta chains from the same sample are listed, as sequenced in a study of human T cells and chemical hapten exposure. Stated time point: patch test 1, 2 weeks after DPC sensitization. Treatment noted: therapeutic diphenylcyclopropenone sensitization with weekly scalp DPC. TCRdb independently ran MiXCR on the RACE reads; one entry per CDR3 protein. The sample holds approximately 80,000 distinct CDR3 sequences, 7.5% to 9.5% seen once. Specimen: whole blood, collected in connection with sensitization to the hapten diphenylcyclopropenone (DPC). The receptors derive from a woman aged 25 to 39 with alopecia areata. Some clones in this sample may be carry-over from other donors' samples.

This clonotype was counted ten times or more. V and J are TRBV18 and TRBJ2-1; D possibly corresponds to TRBD2 (5 bases). The CDR3 spans 14 residues. Germline CDR1 is KGHSH and CDR2 is LQKENI. Between the trimmed V and J ends, which lost 3 bases and 8 bases, there was a span of 14 bases. CDR3 residues: CASSPRRALDEQFF. The CDR3 DNA follows: TGTGCCAGCTCACCCCGGCGGGCCCTGGATGAGCAGTTCTTC.

The chain is built from TRBV10-3 and TRBJ1-4; D unclear. Germline CDR1 is ENHRY and CDR2 is SYGVKD. The V and J ends lost 3 bases and 8 bases respectively, with 13 bases between them. The CDR3 extends over 14 amino acids. CDR3 loop: CAISDGVLKEKLFF. The CDR3 DNA is TGTGCCATCAGTGATGGGGTGTTGAAAGAAAAACTGTTTTTT.

The sample holds many counts of this clonotype. The chain is built from TRBV14 and TRBJ2-7, with TRBD1 identical over 8 bases. This CDR3 has 13 amino acids. With V trimmed by 4 bases and J by 13 bases, 12 bases remained unmatched. CDR1 SGHDN and CDR2 FVKESK come from the germline V gene. CDR3 region: CASSLHGQGHYYF. CDR3 bases: TGTGCCAGCAGCCTACACGGACAGGGTCATTATTACTTC.

This clonotype was recorded at least ten times. The rearrangement joins TRBV29-1 to TRBJ2-3; 8 bases map to TRBD2. CDR3 length equals 15 residues. Germline CDR1 and CDR2: SQVTM and ANQGSEA. Germline trimming cut 4 bases from V and 4 bases from J; bases unmatched to any gene: 10. CDR3 protein: CSVGRGLAGSDTQYF. The CDR3 bases are TGCAGCGTTGGCCGGGGGCTAGCGGGCTCAGATACGCAGTATTTT.

With regard to this clonotype: Since a much larger clone is just one base distant, this may be a read error. The V gene is TRBV7-9, the J gene TRBJ2-7, with D possibly TRBD1 on 6 matching bases. From germline, CDR1 is SEHNR and CDR2 FQNEAQ (reference sequence). This CDR3 region has 13 residues. Between the trimmed V and J ends, which lost 4 bases and 3 bases, there was a span of 10 bases. CDR3 nucleotide sequence: TGTGCCAGCAGCTACGAAGGGGGCTACGAGCAGTACTTC. Amino acids: CASSYEGGYEQYF.

This clonotype has a count of ten or more. The V gene is TRBV24-1, the J gene TRBJ2-1; 9 bases are a match to TRBD2. Germline CDR1 and CDR2: KGHDR and SFDVKD. This CDR3 is 15 amino acids long. Unmatched junction bases numbered 4, after V lost 4 bases and J lost 4 bases. Here the CDR3 DNA reads TGTGCCACCAGTGAAGGACTAGCGTCATACAATGAGCAGTTCTTC. This gives the protein CATSEGLASYNEQFF.

CDR3 nucleotide sequence: TGTGCCAGCAGCCAAGGACAGGGGGCGCTCACCGGGGAGCTGTTTTTT. Protein product: CASSQGQGALTGELFF. The chain uses TRBV3-1 and TRBJ2-2, with TRBD1 matching 10 bases. The CDR3 runs to 16 residues. Per germline, CDR1 LGHDT and CDR2 YNNKEL (reference sequence). The V and J ends lost 1 base and 4 bases, in that order; junction bases with no gene match: 3.

A few counts support this clonotype. The rearrangement uses TRBV12-3 or TRBV12-4 and TRBJ1-1, with a weak D call TRBD1 (6 bases). V was trimmed by 6 bases and J by 4 bases, leaving 15 bases between them. The CDR3 runs to 14 residues. This CDR3 reads CASSWGTRLTEAFF. CDR3 bases: TGTGCCAGCAGCTGGGGGACACGCCTCACTGAAGCTTTCTTT.

This clonotype has just a few counts. V is TRBV28 and J is TRBJ2-7; no definite D call. Trimming shortened V by 6 bases and J by 6 bases, and 12 bases separated the two germline ends. Germline V gene sequence: CDR1 MDHEN, CDR2 SYDVKM. This CDR3 has 12 residues. DNA for the CDR3: TGTGCCAGCAGCTCCGCCACCGGCGAGCAGTACTTC. Translating it yields CASSSATGEQYF.

Many counts were recorded for this clonotype. The rearrangement joins TRBV27 to TRBJ2-3; 10 bases align to TRBD2. Trimming removed 6 bases from V and 3 bases from J; junction bases left unmatched: 6. The CDR3 consists of 15 residues. Germline V gives CDR1 MNHEY, CDR2 SMNVEV (reference sequence). The CDR3 bases are TGTGCCAGCAGGGGACTAGCGAAGGGGACAGATACGCAGTATTTT. Protein sequence: CASRGLAKGTDTQYF.

In its sample, this clonotype was seen a few times. The chain uses TRBV28 and TRBJ2-2, with 9 bases fitting TRBD1. Losses at the gene ends were 4 bases for V and 4 bases for J; bases not matched to a gene: 10. The CDR3 runs 17 residues. Germline V gene data show CDR1 as MDHEN and CDR2 as SYDVKM. In DNA form, the CDR3 reads TGTGCCAGCAGTTCGGGACAGGGTGGGTCGGCCACCGGGGAGCTGTTTTTT. Amino acids: CASSSGQGGSATGELFF.

The rearrangement uses TRBV18 and TRBJ2-1, with a possible D match to TRBD2 (5 bases). V gave up 3 bases and J gave up 8 bases, with 8 bases separating them. Germline V gene data show CDR1 as KGHSH and CDR2 as LQKENI. This CDR3 is built from 12 residues. CDR3 DNA: TGTGCCAGCTCACCGGTGGGAGATGAGCAGTTCTTC. It encodes CASSPVGDEQFF.

The chain has TRBV5-4 and TRBJ1-1; D unclear. V was clipped by 4 bases and J by 10 bases, with 20 bases between them. CDR1 and CDR2 (germline): SGHNT, YYREEE (reference sequence). The CDR3 consists of 14 residues. The CDR3 DNA reads as TGTGCCAGCAGCCCGCCGGGGTCGCCGCAAACAGCTTTCTTT. Its protein is CASSPPGSPQTAFF.

The V and J genes are TRBV20-1 and TRBJ1-2; 9 nucleotides match TRBD1. J gave up 8 bases and V 1 base, and 8 bases lay outside the gene matches. This CDR3 region has 14 residues. CDR1 is DFQATT and CDR2 is SNEGSKA in the germline V gene (reference sequence). The CDR3 is CSARGPDRGGGYTF. As DNA, the CDR3 is TGCAGTGCTAGAGGACCGGACAGGGGTGGCGGCTACACCTTC.

The V call is TRBV6-1, the J call TRBJ2-2; 11 bases match TRBD2. The J segment lost 1 base and the V segment lost 8 bases, leaving 6 bases of the junction unmatched. CDR1 is MNHNS, CDR2 SASEGT, per germline. CDR3 length: 16 residues. CDR3 nucleotides: TGTGCCAGCCGACAGACTAGCGGGGTGAACACCGGGGAGCTGTTTTTT. It yields the protein CASRQTSGVNTGELFF.

The chain links TRBV7-9 to TRBJ2-3; tentative D call: TRBD2 (5 bases). The germline V and J ends were trimmed by 5 bases and 2 bases, with 32 bases remaining between them. This CDR3 has 21 amino acids. Germline CDR1 and CDR2: SEHNR and FQNEAQ (reference sequence). DNA for the CDR3: TGTGCCAGCAGCCTCTCTGGACTGTCTTTTTTTGCCCCCCCGAACACAGATACGCAGTATTTT. Amino acids: CASSLSGLSFFAPPNTDTQYF.

The rearrangement links TRBV3-1 to TRBJ1-2; 11 bases are shared with TRBD1. V lost 3 bases, J lost 6 bases, and 3 bases stayed unmatched. The V gene's germline CDR1 is LGHDT and CDR2 YNNKEL (reference sequence). The CDR3 runs 14 residues. The CDR3 sequence: CASSHLDRGHGYTF. The CDR3 DNA follows: TGTGCCAGCAGCCACCTGGACAGGGGGCATGGCTACACCTTC.

This clonotype was seen at least ten times. The chain employs TRBV3-1 and TRBJ2-7; unclear D gene. This CDR3 is 15 amino acids long. Trimming removed 4 bases at V and 0 bases at J, with 13 bases between. Germline assignment: CDR1 LGHDT and CDR2 YNNKEL (reference sequence). CDR3 coding DNA: TGTGCCAGCAGCCCGGCGACCCCGAGCTCCTACGAGCAGTACTTC. Translated: CASSPATPSSYEQYF.

Many counts were recorded for this clonotype. The CDR3 region has the DNA TGTGCCATCAGTGAGGGACTAGACGTGAAAGATACGCAGTATTTT. Translating gives CAISEGLDVKDTQYF. The chain uses TRBV10-3 and TRBJ2-3; TRBD2 aligns across 7 bases. The germline CDR1 and CDR2 sequences are ENHRY and SYGVKD. There are 15 residues in the CDR3. V shed 2 bases and J 5 bases; nucleotides not matched to a gene: 7.

This clonotype was counted at least ten times. V and J are TRBV12-3 or TRBV12-4 and TRBJ2-1; no clear D. Trimming shortened V by 5 bases and J by 0 bases, and 11 bases separated the two germline ends. This CDR3 comprises 15 residues. The CDR3 DNA reads as TGTGCCAGCAGTGCCGGGTCCAGCTCCTACAATGAGCAGTTCTTC. Translation gives CASSAGSSSYNEQFF.

This clonotype was counted between two and nine times. The V and J genes are TRBV7-9 and TRBJ1-1, with D possibly matching TRBD1 (6 bases). The CDR3 is 15 residues long. V lost 2 bases to trimming and J lost 3 bases, with 13 bases between them. The germline CDR1 and CDR2 sequences are SEHNR and FQNEAQ (reference sequence). The CDR3 DNA reads TGTGCCAGCAGCTTATTACAGGGTCTCGACACTGAAGCTTTCTTT. Encoded protein: CASSLLQGLDTEAFF.

The genes are TRBV12-3 or TRBV12-4 and TRBJ1-2; D ambiguous. Trimming stripped 5 bases from V and 0 bases from J, with 7 bases between. This CDR3 contains 13 residues. CDR3 DNA: TGTGCCAGCAGTCTGGGCCCTAACTATGGCTACACCTTC. Its protein product is CASSLGPNYGYTF.